This T cell receptor beta chain appears in the sequencing data of a study of control samples from healthy donors and cancer patients. Trimming stripped 7 bases from V and 5 bases from J, with 11 bases between. This CDR3 is built from 11 residues. Germline CDR1 is SQVTM and CDR2 is ANQGSEA. Repertoires were generated with immunoSEQ multiplex PCR, while TCRdb's copy carries only in-frame clones and drops some. The sample yields about 130,000 clones, just under 95% seen once. The chain is built from TRBV29-1 and TRBJ1-2; unclear D gene. The specimen was blood. The clonotype comes from a man in his thirties or forties in good health. CDR3 in amino acids: CSGTGKYGYTF. In DNA, the CDR3 is TGCAGCGGGACCGGCAAGTATGGCTACACCTTC.